The 26 T cell receptor beta chains given below trace back to one sample, sequenced in a study of T cell responses to AZD1222 COVID-19 vaccine. Assay used: immunoSEQ multiplex PCR; TCRdb lists only in-frame clones, some missing. The sample consists of about 130,000 clones, roughly 90% of them appearing once. The sample was peripheral blood, taken 28 days after the second AZD1222 dose. All receptors come from an adult who received the AZD1222 COVID-19 vaccine.

As DNA, the CDR3 is TGTGCCAGCAGCCCAAACAGGGTAGGCACTGAAGCTTTCTTT. This gives the protein CASSPNRVGTEAFF. The chain uses TRBV11-2 and TRBJ1-1; the D gene is possibly TRBD1 (6 bases). The ends were cut back, 5 bases at V and 4 bases at J, with 14 bases in the middle. CDR1 and CDR2 from the germline V gene are SGHAT and FQNNGV. The CDR3 loop spans 14 amino acids.

This chain joins TRBV10-1 and TRBJ1-1; weak D call: TRBD1 (5 bases). Per the germline V gene, CDR1 is WNHNN and CDR2 is SYGVQD (reference sequence). Trimming pared 0 bases from V and 0 bases from J, leaving 8 bases between. This CDR3 has 15 amino acids. Here the CDR3 reads CASSESQGVNTEAFF. The CDR3 nucleotides are TGCGCCAGCAGTGAGTCTCAAGGGGTGAACACTGAAGCTTTCTTT.

V usage is TRBV7-9 and J usage is TRBJ2-7; D possibly uses TRBD1 or TRBD2 (7 bases each). CDR1 SEHNR and CDR2 FQNEAQ come from the germline V gene (reference sequence). The CDR3 is 14 amino acids. The germline V and J ends were trimmed by 3 bases and 7 bases, with 16 bases remaining between them. CDR3 sequence (DNA): TGTGCCAGCAGCTTCGGGGGGCTGGGACAGGAGCAGTACTTC. This translates into CASSFGGLGQEQYF.

V usage is TRBV6-6 and J usage is TRBJ2-7; perhaps D is TRBD1 or TRBD2 (5 bases each). With 0 bases removed from V and 6 bases from J, the gap between germline ends came to 12 bases. The CDR3 loop spans 14 amino acids. Germline V gene sequence: CDR1 MNHNY, CDR2 SVGAGI (reference sequence). In DNA, the CDR3 is TGTGCCAGCAGTTACTCGGCAGGGACCGTCGAGCAGTACTTC. This encodes CASSYSAGTVEQYF.

The genes are TRBV29-1 and TRBJ2-5; possibly TRBD1 for D (5 bases). CDR3 length: 12 amino acids. The germline V gene has CDR1 SQVTM and CDR2 ANQGSEA. Trimming cost V 1 base and J 7 bases, with 10 bases left between them. The CDR3 region has the DNA TGCAGCGTTGAAGGGGGCGGCGCGACCCAGTACTTC. Translating it yields CSVEGGGATQYF. Based on the CDR3 plus reference TRBV29-1 and TRBJ2-5, the full variable domain is SAVISQKPSRDICQRGTSLTIQCQVDSQVTMMFWYRQQPGQSLTLIATANQGSEATYESGFVIDKFPISRPNLTFSTLTVSNMSPEDSSIYLCSVEGGGATQYFGPGTRLLVL.

The chain uses TRBV5-1 and TRBJ2-1; 7 bases line up with TRBD2. The CDR3 sequence is 14 residues long. V gave up 4 bases and J gave up 5 bases; unmatched junction bases: 6. Germline V gene data show CDR1 as SGHRS and CDR2 as YFSETQ. Here the CDR3 reads CASSLTSANNEQFF. The CDR3 DNA is TGCGCCAGCAGCCTCACTAGCGCCAACAATGAGCAGTTCTTC. Full variable domain (outside the CDR3, taken from reference TRBV5-1 and TRBJ2-1): KAGVTQTPRYLIKTRGQQVTLSCSPISGHRSVSWYQQTPGQGLQFLFEYFSETQRNKGNFPGRFSGRQFSNSRSEMNVSTLELGDSALYLCASSLTSANNEQFFGPGTRLTVL.

The J gene is TRBJ1-1, the V gene TRBV5-6; D is undetermined. The CDR3 length is 13 residues. Germline CDR1 SGHDT, CDR2 YYEEEE. V was clipped by 4 bases and J by 1 base, with 8 bases between them. CDR3 sequence: CASSTYRNTEAFF. For the CDR3, the DNA is TGTGCCAGCAGCACCTACAGGAACACTGAAGCTTTCTTT.

The chain is built from TRBV5-6 and TRBJ1-2; maybe TRBD1 (5 bases). The CDR3 totals 14 residues. Germline V lookup: CDR1 SGHDT, CDR2 YYEEEE. Trimming cost V 1 base and J 5 bases, with 12 bases left between them. CDR3 nucleotides: TGTGCCAGCAGCTTGATCACGGGGGGATATGGCTACACCTTC. This translates into CASSLITGGYGYTF.

The chain has TRBV29-1 and TRBJ2-1, with D possibly being TRBD1 (5 bases). CDR1 is SQVTM, CDR2 ANQGSEA, per germline. V was trimmed by 4 bases and J by 6 bases, leaving 16 bases between them. This CDR3 is built from 14 residues. The CDR3 DNA sequence: TGCAGCGTTGCGCGGCAGGGATCTCTCAATGAGCAGTTCTTC. This sequence encodes CSVARQGSLNEQFF.

This clone showed up just once. This chain connects TRBV3-1 (or the pseudogene TRBV3-2) to TRBJ1-2, with D possibly matching TRBD1 (6 bases). CDR3 length equals 19 residues. Germline CDR1 and CDR2: LGHDT and YNNKEL (reference sequence). V lost 1 base and J 0 bases, leaving 21 bases between the germline ends. In nucleotides, the CDR3 is TGTGCCAGCAGCCAAGTATGGGGGCAGGCTCGTCCAGCTAACTATGGCTACACCTTC. This codes for CASSQVWGQARPANYGYTF.

The chain combines TRBV29-1 with TRBJ2-2; 10 bases line up with TRBD1. The CDR3 has 14 residues. Trimming at V came to 5 bases and at J to 3 bases, leaving 3 bases not matched to a gene. Germline lookup yields CDR1 SQVTM and CDR2 ANQGSEA. CDR3 DNA: TGCAGCGTTAGGACAGGGGGGGACACCGGGGAGCTGTTTTTT. Protein product: CSVRTGGDTGELFF.

The rearrangement links TRBV28 to TRBJ1-2, with 9 bases lining up with TRBD1. Germline V gene sequence: CDR1 MDHEN, CDR2 SYDVKM. The CDR3 covers 14 residues. After removal of 8 bases from V and 3 bases from J, the junction contained 7 bases not matched to a gene. The CDR3 loop is CASGRQGVYYGYTF. DNA for the CDR3: TGTGCCAGCGGTAGACAGGGGGTGTACTATGGCTACACCTTC.

The rearrangement joins TRBV6-4 to TRBJ2-3; D is perhaps TRBD2 (5 bases). Germline loops: CDR1 MRHNA, CDR2 SNTAGT. CDR3 length: 14 residues. Trimming took 4 bases from V and 2 from J, leaving 10 bases between them. The CDR3 sequence is CASSASGFTDTQYF. DNA for the CDR3: TGTGCCAGCAGTGCTTCGGGGTTCACAGATACGCAGTATTTT.

This chain joins TRBV19 and TRBJ2-5, with 11 bases that match TRBD1. In germline, CDR1 is LNHDA, CDR2 SQIVND (reference sequence). The CDR3 has 17 residues. The J segment lost 5 bases and the V segment lost 1 base, leaving 9 bases of the junction unmatched. The CDR3 protein is CASSIGTGGVRLETQYF. CDR3 DNA: TGTGCCAGTAGTATAGGGACAGGGGGCGTTCGTTTGGAGACCCAGTACTTC.

The chain is built from TRBV30 and TRBJ2-1; 9 bases fit TRBD2. There are 15 residues in the CDR3. J was trimmed by 4 bases and V by 4 bases; bases with no gene match: 8. CDR1 and CDR2 from the germline V gene are GTSNPN and SVGIG (reference sequence). The CDR3 loop is CAWISTSGAYNEQFF. In DNA, the CDR3 is TGTGCCTGGATTTCGACTAGCGGCGCTTACAATGAGCAGTTCTTC.

This clone showed up just once. This rearrangement joins TRBV19 to TRBJ1-5; maybe TRBD1 (5 bases). Germline CDR1 is LNHDA and CDR2 is SQIVND (reference sequence). CDR3 size: 15 residues. V shed 1 base and J shed 3 bases, with 10 bases lying between them. In nucleotides, the CDR3 is TGTGCCAGTAGTATAGTGGGGCGGAACAATCAGCCCCAGCATTTT. Amino acids: CASSIVGRNNQPQHF.

V usage is TRBV30 and J usage is TRBJ2-7, with D perhaps assigned TRBD1 or TRBD2 (5 bases each). This CDR3 is 12 amino acids long. Per germline, CDR1 GTSNPN and CDR2 SVGIG (reference sequence). V lost 6 bases and J lost 7, with 16 bases in between. The DNA for the CDR3 is TGTGCCTGCCAGGGACCTTTGCGGGAGCAGTACTTC. It encodes CACQGPLREQYF.

V usage is TRBV4-3 and J usage is TRBJ2-2, with D perhaps TRBD1 (5 bases). V was pared by 5 bases and J by 6 bases, with 13 bases between. CDR1 LGHNA and CDR2 YSLEER come from the germline V gene. The CDR3 covers 14 residues. The CDR3 reads CASSARGWAGELFF. The CDR3 region has the DNA TGCGCCAGCAGCGCAAGGGGTTGGGCCGGGGAGCTGTTTTTT.

The chain is built from TRBV4-1 and TRBJ2-1, with D unresolved. The germline V gene encodes CDR1 MGHRA and CDR2 YSYEKL. Trimming shortened V by 0 bases and J by 6 bases, and 6 bases separated the two germline ends. The CDR3 runs to 13 residues. CDR3 bases: TGCGCCAGCAGCCAAGAGAGCCGCAATGAGCAGTTCTTC. Translated: CASSQESRNEQFF.

The V call is TRBV13, the J call TRBJ2-7, with a weak D call TRBD1 (5 bases). The CDR3 loop spans 16 amino acids. Germline CDR1 is PRHDT and CDR2 is FYEKMQ (reference sequence). V was pared by 2 bases and J by 2 bases, with 16 bases between. CDR3 in DNA: TGTGCCAGCAGCTTAAAGTCTCACAGGCCCACCTACGAGCAGTACTTC. Its protein product is CASSLKSHRPTYEQYF. Looking up the rest from reference TRBV13 and TRBJ2-7 gives the full variable domain: AAGVIQSPRHLIKEKRETATLKCYPIPRHDTVYWYQQGPGQDPQFLISFYEKMQSDKGSIPDRFSAQQFSDYHSELNMSSLELGDSALYFCASSLKSHRPTYEQYFGPGTRLTVT.

The rearrangement uses TRBV28 and TRBJ1-1; no definite D call. In germline, CDR1 is MDHEN, CDR2 SYDVKM. V dropped 7 bases and J dropped 8 bases, with 14 bases sitting between them. This CDR3 contains 12 residues. CDR3 protein: CASISLQFEAFF. CDR3 DNA sequence: TGTGCCAGCATCAGCCTGCAATTCGAAGCTTTCTTT.

The rearrangement links TRBV6-2 or TRBV6-3 to TRBJ2-7, with D possibly TRBD1 on 5 matching bases. V was trimmed by 6 bases and J by 1 base, leaving 10 bases between them. CDR1 and CDR2 from the germline V gene are MNHEY and SVGEGT. This CDR3 has 13 residues. CDR3 loop: CASSQTESYEQYF. For the CDR3, the DNA is TGTGCCAGCAGCCAGACAGAGTCCTACGAGCAGTACTTC.

The chain combines TRBV9 with TRBJ2-3; weak D call: TRBD2 (6 bases). The germline gives CDR1 SGDLS, CDR2 YYNGEE. Deletions cut 0 bases from V and 4 bases from J, with 12 bases between. The CDR3 consists of 15 residues. The CDR3 DNA follows: TGTGCCAGCAGCGTAGTGGGAGGAGGCGCAGATACGCAGTATTTT. This codes for CASSVVGGGADTQYF.

This clone was seen a few times. The chain joins TRBV7-2 to TRBJ1-2; possibly TRBD1 for D (6 bases). The germline V gene encodes CDR1 SGHTA and CDR2 FQGNSA. Between the trimmed V and J ends, which lost 1 base and 0 bases, there was a span of 9 bases. The CDR3 runs 15 residues. CDR3: CASSLEQGPNYGYTF. CDR3 DNA: TGTGCCAGCAGCTTAGAACAGGGACCTAACTATGGCTACACCTTC.

This chain connects TRBV15 to TRBJ1-3; 7 nucleotides align to TRBD1. This CDR3 has 16 amino acids. Germline V gene data show CDR1 as LNHNV and CDR2 as YYDKDF (reference sequence). J lost 2 bases, V lost 4 bases, and 8 bases had no gene match. The CDR3 DNA sequence: TGTGCCACCAGCACCTACCGGGACAGCCCTGGAAACACCATATATTTT. Amino acids: CATSTYRDSPGNTIYF. Full variable domain (rest looked up from reference TRBV15 and TRBJ1-3): DAMVIQNPRYQVTQFGKPVTLSCSQTLNHNVMYWYQQKSSQAPKLLFHYYDKDFNNEADTPDNFQSRRPNTSFCFLDIRSPGLGDTAMYLCATSTYRDSPGNTIYFGEGSWLTVV.

J is TRBJ2-5 and V is TRBV28; possible D gene TRBD2, 7 bases. The germline CDR1 and CDR2 sequences are MDHEN and SYDVKM. Trimming removed 8 bases from V and 5 bases from J, with 15 bases in between. CDR3 length equals 13 residues. CDR3: CASHVGGQETQYF. The CDR3 region has the DNA TGTGCCAGCCACGTCGGGGGGCAGGAGACCCAGTACTTC.